The TCR beta chain described here comes from a study of post-analysis software for immune sequencing data. Study-wide results and limits: Patients used a few TRBV segments, including TRBV5-6, TRBV5-1 and TRBV20-1, more often than controls.

CDR1 and CDR2 from the germline V gene are DFQATT and SNEGSKA (reference sequence). There are 16 residues in the CDR3. V lost 6 bases and J lost 3, with 22 bases in between. TCR beta libraries were prepared from cDNA with unique molecular identifiers. TCRdb processed the PCR reads anew with MiXCR; each CDR3 protein has one entry. The sample lists about 770,000 distinct CDR3 sequences, 46% occurring once. For this clonotype: No antigen is known for it.

J is TRBJ2-3 and V is TRBV20-1; D call uncertain. The TCR originated in a girl between 5 and 17 years old with multiple sclerosis. The sample was blood. DNA for the CDR3: TGCAGTGCAGGCGAACAGCACGCGGAATTAACAGATACGCAGTATTTT. Protein: CSAGEQHAELTDTQYF.